These 15 T cell receptor beta chains share one sample of origin, sequenced in a study of T-cell memory formation after mild COVID-19 (dated by TCRdb to the early 2020s). The library was obtained by 5' RACE. The instrument given in TCRdb is Illumina NovaSeq 6000. Through fastp at Q25 and MiXCR, TCRdb rebuilt clones from the public reads, retaining in-frame beta chains. Each CDR3 protein gets just one entry, which takes the most common genes and DNA from the rows behind it. The table for this sample lists a few hundred thousand distinct CDR3 sequences; around 27% of them were counted only once. The ten largest account for approximately 13% of the sample. Sequenced sample: PBMCs or a T cell subset sorted from them (not recorded which). The receptor set was obtained from an adult woman who had mild COVID-19 (a few samples of this study predate the infection). The sample titles of this study are shuffled in the database, so cell type and time point are left out; the donor was told from shared clones.

The chain is built from TRBV7-6 and TRBJ2-3, with TRBD2 matching 14 bases. Trimming at V came to 5 bases and at J to 5 bases, leaving 6 bases not matched to a gene. CDR1 and CDR2 from the germline V gene are SGHVS and FNYEAQ. The CDR3 length is 16 residues. The DNA for the CDR3 is TGTGCCAGCAGCCCCCGACTAGCGGGGGGGCAAGATACGCAGTATTTT. Translation: CASSPRLAGGQDTQYF.

In its sample, this clonotype was seen a few times. The chain is built from TRBV7-9 and TRBJ2-7, with 13 bases fitting TRBD2. Germline V gene lookup returns CDR1 SEHNR and CDR2 FQNEAQ (reference sequence). This CDR3 is built from 18 residues. V lost 0 bases and J lost 3; bases outside the gene matches: 8. The CDR3 is CASSLAIGTSGKVYEQYF. DNA of the CDR3: TGTGCCAGCAGCTTAGCAATTGGGACTAGCGGGAAAGTCTACGAGCAGTACTTC.

There are a few counts of this clonotype. This chain uses TRBV20-1 with TRBJ1-5; 9 nucleotides agree with TRBD1. The CDR3 contains 19 residues. Germline lookup yields CDR1 DFQATT and CDR2 SNEGSKA (reference sequence). V shed 1 base and J 1 base; nucleotides not matched to a gene: 14. The CDR3 region has the DNA TGCAGTGCTAGAGGTCCGGGACAGGGCCCTTTTTGGAGCAATCAGCCCCAGCATTTT. Encoded protein: CSARGPGQGPFWSNQPQHF.

The rearrangement links TRBV18 to TRBJ2-5; the match to TRBD1 covers 9 bases. Germline CDR1 is KGHSH and CDR2 is LQKENI. The V and J ends lost 3 bases and 4 bases, in that order; junction bases with no gene match: 6. This CDR3 comprises 15 residues. The CDR3 sequence: CASSPRTGEGETQYF. CDR3 sequence (DNA): TGTGCCAGCTCACCCAGGACAGGGGAGGGAGAGACCCAGTACTTC.

This rearrangement joins TRBV7-2 to TRBJ1-1; D gene uncertain. Between the trimmed V and J ends, which lost 1 base and 8 bases, there was a span of 11 bases. The CDR3 loop spans 13 amino acids. Germline V gene sequence: CDR1 SGHTA, CDR2 FQGNSA. The DNA of the CDR3 is TGTGCCAGCAGCTTAGTTATAACTACAGAAGCTTTCTTT. It translates to CASSLVITTEAFF.

The gene calls are TRBV19 and TRBJ2-2; 10 bases are a match to TRBD1. CDR1 LNHDA and CDR2 SQIVND come from the germline V gene (reference sequence). Trimming removed 5 bases from V and 6 bases from J; junction bases left unmatched: 12. This CDR3 has 17 residues. The CDR3 DNA reads TGTGCCAGTAGTCCATATCTTGGACAGGGGGTCCCCGGGGAGCTGTTTTTT. Its protein is CASSPYLGQGVPGELFF. The full variable domain, in which reference TRBV19 and TRBJ2-2 provide the parts outside the CDR3, is DGGITQSPKYLFRKEGQNVTLSCEQNLNHDAMYWYRQDPGQGLRLIYYSQIVNDFQKGDIAEGYSVSREKKESFPLTVTSAQKNPTAFYLCASSPYLGQGVPGELFFGEGSRLTVL.

This sequence joins TRBV5-5 and TRBJ1-6; D is unclear. Germline lookup yields CDR1 SGHKS and CDR2 YYEKEE (reference sequence). The CDR3 length is 14 residues. The V end lost 1 base, the J end lost 5 bases, and 7 bases lay between the germline ends. CDR3 residues: CASSLWADNSPLHF. CDR3 bases: TGTGCCAGCAGCTTGTGGGCGGATAATTCACCCCTCCACTTT.

This sequence joins TRBV20-1 and TRBJ2-1, with TRBD2 as a possible D gene (5 bases). Trimming took off 0 bases at V and 5 bases at J, with 14 bases between the two ends. CDR3 length: 15 residues. From germline, CDR1 is DFQATT and CDR2 SNEGSKA (reference sequence). The CDR3 DNA follows: TGCAGTGCTAGAGATTACCTAGCTGGGCACAATGAGCAGTTCTTC. Protein product: CSARDYLAGHNEQFF.

V is TRBV7-9 and J is TRBJ2-7; D possibly corresponds to TRBD2 (5 bases). Trimming took off 5 bases at V and 0 bases at J, with 14 bases between the two ends. Germline V gene lookup returns CDR1 SEHNR and CDR2 FQNEAQ (reference sequence). The CDR3 is made up of 15 amino acids. The CDR3 protein is CASSKLTGSSYEQYF. The DNA for the CDR3 is TGTGCCAGCAGCAAGCTCACGGGGAGCTCCTACGAGCAGTACTTC.

The V gene is TRBV12-3 or TRBV12-4, the J gene TRBJ2-1; D remains unclear. Trimming took off 4 bases at V and 0 bases at J, with 10 bases between the two ends. The CDR3 extends over 15 amino acids. CDR3 coding DNA: TGTGCCAGCAGTTCACTGGGTTTCTCCTACAATGAGCAGTTCTTC. Encoded protein: CASSSLGFSYNEQFF.

This clonotype showed up just a few times. The genes are TRBV6-2 or TRBV6-3 and TRBJ2-1, with D possibly called TRBD1 or TRBD2 (5 bases each). Germline lookup yields CDR1 MNHEY and CDR2 SVGEGT. CDR3 length: 16 residues. The germline V and J ends were trimmed by 5 bases and 7 bases, with 21 bases remaining between them. CDR3 amino acids: CASSPVGAGLTNEQFF. The CDR3 DNA reads TGTGCCAGCAGTCCGGTTGGGGCGGGTTTAACGAATGAGCAGTTCTTC.

V gene TRBV5-1 combines with J gene TRBJ2-2; the match to TRBD2 covers 10 bases. V lost 0 bases to trimming and J lost 5 bases; unmatched junction nucleotides: 10. Germline V gives CDR1 SGHRS, CDR2 YFSETQ. CDR3 length: 18 residues. CDR3 in DNA: TGCGCCAGCAGCTTGGGTCCAGCTAGCGGGAGCCTTACCGGGGAGCTGTTTTTT. As protein: CASSLGPASGSLTGELFF. Supplemented by reference TRBV5-1 and TRBJ2-2, the full variable domain reads KAGVTQTPRYLIKTRGQQVTLSCSPISGHRSVSWYQQTPGQGLQFLFEYFSETQRNKGNFPGRFSGRQFSNSRSEMNVSTLELGDSALYLCASSLGPASGSLTGELFFGEGSRLTVL.

In its sample, this clonotype was seen many times. This chain uses TRBV2 with TRBJ2-1; no reliable D call. CDR3 length equals 15 residues. The V end lost 2 bases, the J end lost 1 base, and 9 bases lay between the germline ends. CDR1 and CDR2 from the germline V gene are SNHLY and FYNNEI. CDR3 sequence: CASSELEGSYNEQFF. The CDR3, as DNA: TGTGCCAGCAGTGAACTAGAAGGGTCCTACAATGAGCAGTTCTTC.

This clonotype has only one observation. The junction departs from germline at one end; a sequencing error may be responsible. The V gene is TRBV7-7, the J gene TRBJ2-1; 7 nucleotides line up with TRBD1. Germline loops: CDR1 SSHAT, CDR2 FNYEAQ (reference sequence). This CDR3 is built from 13 residues. The CDR3, as DNA: TGTGCTAGCAGCTTAACAGGGGACAATGAGCAGTTCTTC. Residues: CASSLTGDNEQFF.

This clonotype was recorded many times. The V and J genes are TRBV19 and TRBJ2-3, with 12 bases aligning to TRBD2. Germline values: CDR1 LNHDA, CDR2 SQIVND (reference sequence). The CDR3 contains 15 residues. The CDR3 DNA sequence: TGTGCTGTATATACTAGCGGGGGGTTGACAGATACGCAGTATTTT. Translation: CAVYTSGGLTDTQYF.